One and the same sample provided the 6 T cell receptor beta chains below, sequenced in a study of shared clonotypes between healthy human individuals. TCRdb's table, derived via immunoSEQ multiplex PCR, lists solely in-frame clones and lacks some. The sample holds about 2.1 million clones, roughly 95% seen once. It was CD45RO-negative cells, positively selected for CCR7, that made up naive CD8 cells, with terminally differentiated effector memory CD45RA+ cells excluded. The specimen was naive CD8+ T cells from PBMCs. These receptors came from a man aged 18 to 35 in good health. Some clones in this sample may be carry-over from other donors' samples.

The CDR3 is CASSVEAVRETQYF. The CDR3, as DNA: TGTGCCAGCAGCGTAGAGGCAGTTAGAGAGACCCAGTACTTC. The rearrangement uses TRBV9 and TRBJ2-5; no reliable D call. The germline CDR1 and CDR2 sequences are SGDLS and YYNGEE. The CDR3 is 14 amino acids. Trimming shortened V by 0 bases and J by 4 bases, and 10 bases separated the two germline ends.

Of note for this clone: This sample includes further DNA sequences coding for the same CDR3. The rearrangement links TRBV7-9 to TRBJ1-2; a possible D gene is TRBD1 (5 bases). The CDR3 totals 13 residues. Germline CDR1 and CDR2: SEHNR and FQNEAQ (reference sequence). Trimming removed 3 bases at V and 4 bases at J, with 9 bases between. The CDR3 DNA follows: TGTGCCAGCAGCTTGGGAGGGGTCTATGGCTACACCTTC. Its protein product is CASSLGGVYGYTF. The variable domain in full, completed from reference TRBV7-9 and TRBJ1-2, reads DTGVSQNPRHKITKRGQNVTFRCDPISEHNRLYWYRQTLGQGPEFLTYFQNEAQLEKSRLLSDRFSAERPKGSFSTLEIQRTEQGDSAMYLCASSLGGVYGYTFGSGTRLTVV.

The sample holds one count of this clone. CDR3 nucleotides: TGTGCCAGCAGTTGGACTCGGGACACCGGGGAGCTGTTTTTT. Translated, it gives CASSWTRDTGELFF. The chain couples TRBV6-5 to TRBJ2-2, with D possibly TRBD2 on 5 matching bases. The V gene lost 4 bases and the J gene lost 3 bases, with 9 bases spanning the gap. This CDR3 is 14 amino acids long. Per germline, CDR1 MNHEY and CDR2 SVGAGI.

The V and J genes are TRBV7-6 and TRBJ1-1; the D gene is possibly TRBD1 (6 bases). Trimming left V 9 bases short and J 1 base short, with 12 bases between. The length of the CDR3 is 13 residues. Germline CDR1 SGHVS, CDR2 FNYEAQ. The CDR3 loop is CASSTGTNTEAFF. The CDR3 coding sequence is TGTGCCAGTTCTACAGGGACGAACACTGAAGCTTTCTTT.

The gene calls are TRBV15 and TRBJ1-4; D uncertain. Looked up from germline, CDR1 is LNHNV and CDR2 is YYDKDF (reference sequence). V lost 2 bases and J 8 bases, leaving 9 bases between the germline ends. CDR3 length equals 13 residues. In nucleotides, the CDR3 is TGTGCCACCAGCAGACCCTTCGGGGAAAAACTGTTTTTT. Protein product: CATSRPFGEKLFF.

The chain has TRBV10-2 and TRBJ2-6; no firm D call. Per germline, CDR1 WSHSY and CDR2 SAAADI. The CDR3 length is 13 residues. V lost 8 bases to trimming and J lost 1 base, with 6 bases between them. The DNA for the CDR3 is TGCGCCAGCTTTAATTCTGGGGCCAACGTCCTGACTTTC. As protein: CASFNSGANVLTF.